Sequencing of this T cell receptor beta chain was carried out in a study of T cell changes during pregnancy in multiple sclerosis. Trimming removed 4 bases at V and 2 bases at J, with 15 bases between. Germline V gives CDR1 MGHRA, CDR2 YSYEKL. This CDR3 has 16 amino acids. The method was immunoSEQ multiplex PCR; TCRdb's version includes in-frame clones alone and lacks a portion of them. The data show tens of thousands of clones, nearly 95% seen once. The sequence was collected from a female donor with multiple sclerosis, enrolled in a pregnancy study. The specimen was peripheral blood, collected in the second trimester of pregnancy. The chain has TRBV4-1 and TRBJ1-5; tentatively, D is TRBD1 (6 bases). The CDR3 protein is CASSLTGPGGNQPQHF. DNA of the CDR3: TGCGCCAGCAGCCTCACCGGACCAGGGGGCAATCAGCCCCAGCATTTT.